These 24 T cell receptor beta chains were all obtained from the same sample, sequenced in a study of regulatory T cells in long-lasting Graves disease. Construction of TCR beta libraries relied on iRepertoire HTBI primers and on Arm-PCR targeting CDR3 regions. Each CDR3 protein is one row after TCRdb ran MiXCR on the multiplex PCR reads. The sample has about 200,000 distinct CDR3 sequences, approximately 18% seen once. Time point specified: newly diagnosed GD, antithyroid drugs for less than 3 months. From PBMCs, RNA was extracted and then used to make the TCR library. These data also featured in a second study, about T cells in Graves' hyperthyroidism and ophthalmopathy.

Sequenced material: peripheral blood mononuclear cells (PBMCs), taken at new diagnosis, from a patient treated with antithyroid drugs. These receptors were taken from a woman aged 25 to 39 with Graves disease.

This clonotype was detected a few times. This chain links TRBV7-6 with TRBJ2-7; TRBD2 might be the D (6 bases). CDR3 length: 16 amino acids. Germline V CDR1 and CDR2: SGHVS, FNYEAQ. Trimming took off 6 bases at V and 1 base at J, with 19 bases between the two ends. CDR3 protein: CASSPWNYGGSYEQYF. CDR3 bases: TGTGCCAGCAGTCCTTGGAACTACGGGGGTTCCTACGAGCAGTACTTC.

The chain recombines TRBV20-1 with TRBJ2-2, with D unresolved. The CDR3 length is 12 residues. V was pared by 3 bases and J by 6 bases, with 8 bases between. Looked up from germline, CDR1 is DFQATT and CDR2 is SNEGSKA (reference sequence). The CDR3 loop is CSASQGSGELFF. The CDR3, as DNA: TGCAGTGCTAGTCAAGGGTCCGGGGAGCTGTTTTTT.

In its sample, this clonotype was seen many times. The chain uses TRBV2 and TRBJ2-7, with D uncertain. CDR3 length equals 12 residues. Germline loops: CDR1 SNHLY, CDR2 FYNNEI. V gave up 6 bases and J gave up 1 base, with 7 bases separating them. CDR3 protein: CASRPQSYEQYF. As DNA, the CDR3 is TGTGCCAGCAGACCCCAATCCTACGAGCAGTACTTC.

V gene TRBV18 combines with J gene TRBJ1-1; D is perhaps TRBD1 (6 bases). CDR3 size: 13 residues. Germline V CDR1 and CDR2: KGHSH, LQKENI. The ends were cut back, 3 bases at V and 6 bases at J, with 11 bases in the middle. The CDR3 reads CASSPGGAAEAFF. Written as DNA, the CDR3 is TGTGCCAGCTCACCGGGGGGCGCGGCTGAAGCTTTCTTT.

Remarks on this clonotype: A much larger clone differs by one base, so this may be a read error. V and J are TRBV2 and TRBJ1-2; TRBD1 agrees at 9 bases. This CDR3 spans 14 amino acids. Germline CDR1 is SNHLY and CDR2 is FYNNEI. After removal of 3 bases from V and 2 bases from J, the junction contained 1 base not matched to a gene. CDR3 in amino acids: CASSEGTGNYGYTF. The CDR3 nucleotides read TGTGCCAGCAGTGAGGGGACAGGGAACTATGGCTACACCTTC. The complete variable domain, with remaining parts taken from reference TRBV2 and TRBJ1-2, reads EPEVTQTPSHQVTQMGQEVILRCVPISNHLYFYWYRQILGQKVEFLVSFYNNEISEKSEIFDDQFSVERPDGSNFTLKIRSTKLEDSAMYFCASSEGTGNYGYTFGSGTRLTVV.

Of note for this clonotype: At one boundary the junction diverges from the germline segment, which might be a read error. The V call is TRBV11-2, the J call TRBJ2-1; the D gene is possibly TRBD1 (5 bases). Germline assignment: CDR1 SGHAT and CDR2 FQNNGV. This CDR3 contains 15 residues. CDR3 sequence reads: CASSLARGSLNEPLF. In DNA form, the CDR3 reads TGTGCCAGCAGCTTAGCTAGGGGCTCTCTAAATGAGCCGTTATTC. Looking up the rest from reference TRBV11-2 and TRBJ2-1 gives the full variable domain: EAGVAQSPRYKIIEKRQSVAFWCNPISGHATLYWYQQILGQGPKLLIQFQNNGVVDDSQLPKDRFSAERLKGVDSTLKIQPAKLEDSAVYLCASSLARGSLNEPLFGPGTRLTVL.

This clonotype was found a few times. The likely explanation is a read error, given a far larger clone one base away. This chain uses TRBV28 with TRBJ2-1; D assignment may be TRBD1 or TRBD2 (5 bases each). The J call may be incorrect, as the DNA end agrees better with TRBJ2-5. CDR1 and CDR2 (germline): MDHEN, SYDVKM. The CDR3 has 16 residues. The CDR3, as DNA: TGTGCCAGCAGTTTACGGGGCCGGGGACCTCAAGAGACCCAGTACTTC. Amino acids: CASSLRGRGPQETQYF.

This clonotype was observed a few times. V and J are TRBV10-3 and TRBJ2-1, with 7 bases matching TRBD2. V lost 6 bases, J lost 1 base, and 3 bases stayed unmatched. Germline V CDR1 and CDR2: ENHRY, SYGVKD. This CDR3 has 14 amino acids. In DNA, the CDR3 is TGTGCCATCAGGAGCGGGAATTCCTACAATGAGCAGTTCTTC. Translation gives CAIRSGNSYNEQFF.

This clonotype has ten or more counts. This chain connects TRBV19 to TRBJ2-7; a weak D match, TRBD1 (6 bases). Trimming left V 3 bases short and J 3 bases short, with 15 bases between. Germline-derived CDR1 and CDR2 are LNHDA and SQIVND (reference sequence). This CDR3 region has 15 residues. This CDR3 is CASSMSRTAHYEQYF. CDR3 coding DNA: TGTGCCAGTAGTATGTCGAGGACAGCCCACTACGAGCAGTACTTC.

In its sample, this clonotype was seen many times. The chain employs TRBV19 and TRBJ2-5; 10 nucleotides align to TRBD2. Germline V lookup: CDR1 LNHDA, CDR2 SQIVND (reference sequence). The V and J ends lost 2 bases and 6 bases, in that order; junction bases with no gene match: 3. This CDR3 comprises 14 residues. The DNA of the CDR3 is TGTGCCAGTAGTATACTAGCGGGGGAGAAGACCCAGTACTTC. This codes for CASSILAGEKTQYF.

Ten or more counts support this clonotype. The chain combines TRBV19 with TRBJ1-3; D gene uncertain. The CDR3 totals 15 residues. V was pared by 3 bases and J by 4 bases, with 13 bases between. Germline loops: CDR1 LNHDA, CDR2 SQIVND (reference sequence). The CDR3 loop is CASSIGAGGGNTIYF. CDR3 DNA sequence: TGTGCCAGTAGTATCGGAGCCGGAGGAGGAAACACCATATATTTT.

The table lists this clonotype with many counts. DNA for the CDR3: TGTGCCAGCAGTAACGGACAGGGGATTCTCATGAACACTGAAGCTTTCTTT. This codes for CASSNGQGILMNTEAFF. The chain employs TRBV2 and TRBJ1-1, with 9 bases lining up with TRBD1. The V gene's germline CDR1 is SNHLY and CDR2 FYNNEI. This CDR3 has 17 amino acids. The junction had 10 bases not matched to a gene; V was cut back by 5 bases and J by 0 bases.

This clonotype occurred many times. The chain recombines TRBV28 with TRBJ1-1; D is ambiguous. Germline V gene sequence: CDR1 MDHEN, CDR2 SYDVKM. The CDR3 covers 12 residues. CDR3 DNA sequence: TGTGAGGTTAATGGGGTGAACACTGAAGCTTTCTTT. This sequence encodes CEVNGVNTEAFF. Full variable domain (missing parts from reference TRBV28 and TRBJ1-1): DVKVTQSSRYLVKRTGEKVFLECVQDMDHENMFWYRQDPGLGLRLIYFSYDVKMKEKGDIPEGYSVSREKKERFSLILESASTNQTSMYLCEVNGVNTEAFFGQGTRLTVV.

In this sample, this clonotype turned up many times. The CDR3 reads CSVDTGTGRDGYTF. For the CDR3, the DNA is TGCAGCGTCGATACCGGGACAGGGAGAGATGGCTACACCTTC. This chain connects TRBV29-1 to TRBJ1-2; 9 nucleotides agree with TRBD1. Losses at the gene ends were 6 bases for V and 6 bases for J; bases not matched to a gene: 11. This CDR3 is 14 amino acids long. Germline CDR1 reads SQVTM; CDR2 reads ANQGSEA.

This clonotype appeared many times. The CDR3 DNA is TGTGCCAGCAGCTTACAACAGTGGGGCTACACCTTC. Residues: CASSLQQWGYTF. The genes are TRBV7-8 and TRBJ1-2; no firm D call. Germline V CDR1 and CDR2: SGHVS, FQNEAQ. This CDR3 region has 12 residues. V dropped 2 bases and J dropped 8 bases, with 9 bases sitting between them.

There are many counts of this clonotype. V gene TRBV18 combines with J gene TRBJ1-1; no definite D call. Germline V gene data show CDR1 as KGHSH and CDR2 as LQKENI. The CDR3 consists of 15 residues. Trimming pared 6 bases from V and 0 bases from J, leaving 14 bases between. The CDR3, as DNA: TGTGCCAGCTCCCCCACCGGGAGCCTGAACACTGAAGCTTTCTTT. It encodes CASSPTGSLNTEAFF.

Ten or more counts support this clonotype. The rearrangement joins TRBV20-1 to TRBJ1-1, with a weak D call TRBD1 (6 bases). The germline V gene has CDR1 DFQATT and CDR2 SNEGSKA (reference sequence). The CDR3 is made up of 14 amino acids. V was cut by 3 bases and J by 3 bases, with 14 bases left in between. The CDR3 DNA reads TGCAGTGCTAGCCAGACAGCAGGGGACACTGAAGCTTTCTTT. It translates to CSASQTAGDTEAFF.

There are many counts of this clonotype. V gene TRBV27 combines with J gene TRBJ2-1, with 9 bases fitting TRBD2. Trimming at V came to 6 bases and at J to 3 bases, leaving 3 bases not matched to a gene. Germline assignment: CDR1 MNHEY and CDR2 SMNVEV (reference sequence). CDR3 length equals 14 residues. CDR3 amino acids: CASSWTSDYNEQFF. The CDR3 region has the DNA TGTGCCAGCAGCTGGACTAGCGACTACAATGAGCAGTTCTTC.

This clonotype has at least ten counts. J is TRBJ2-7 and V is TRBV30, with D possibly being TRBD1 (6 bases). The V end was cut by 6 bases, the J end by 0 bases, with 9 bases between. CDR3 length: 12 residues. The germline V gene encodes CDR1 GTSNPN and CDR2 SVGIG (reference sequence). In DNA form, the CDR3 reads TGTGCCTGCGGGGACAACTCCTACGAGCAGTACTTC. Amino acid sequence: CACGDNSYEQYF.

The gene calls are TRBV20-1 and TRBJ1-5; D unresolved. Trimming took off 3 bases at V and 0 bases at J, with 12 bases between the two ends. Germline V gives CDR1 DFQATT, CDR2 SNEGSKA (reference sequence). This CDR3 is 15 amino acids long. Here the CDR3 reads CSASGPWSSNQPQHF. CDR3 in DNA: TGCAGTGCTAGCGGGCCTTGGTCTAGCAATCAGCCCCAGCATTTT.

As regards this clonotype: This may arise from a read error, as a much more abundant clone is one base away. CDR3 protein: CASIQEAGEYYGYTF. The CDR3 region has the DNA TGTGCCAGCATCCAAGAGGCAGGGGAGTACTATGGCTACACCTTC. V usage is TRBV4-2 and J usage is TRBJ1-2, with a weak D call TRBD1 (6 bases). This CDR3 comprises 15 residues. Germline CDR1 is LGHNA and CDR2 is YNFKEQ.

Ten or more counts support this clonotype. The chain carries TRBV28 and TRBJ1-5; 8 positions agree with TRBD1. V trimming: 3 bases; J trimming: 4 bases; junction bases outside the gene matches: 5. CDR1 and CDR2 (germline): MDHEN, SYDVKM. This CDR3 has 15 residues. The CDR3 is CASSFLQGDNQPQHF. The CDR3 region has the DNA TGTGCCAGCAGTTTTCTACAGGGGGATAATCAGCCCCAGCATTTT. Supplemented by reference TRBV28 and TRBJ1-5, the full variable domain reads DVKVTQSSRYLVKRTGEKVFLECVQDMDHENMFWYRQDPGLGLRLIYFSYDVKMKEKGDIPEGYSVSREKKERFSLILESASTNQTSMYLCASSFLQGDNQPQHFGDGTRLSIL.

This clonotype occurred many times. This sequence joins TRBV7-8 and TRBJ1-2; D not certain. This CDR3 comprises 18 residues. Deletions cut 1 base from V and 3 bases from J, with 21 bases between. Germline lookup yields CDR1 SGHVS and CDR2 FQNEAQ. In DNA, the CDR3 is TGTGCCAGCAGCTTAGTCTTTCTTGTAGAACTTGGTGACTATGGCTACACCTTC. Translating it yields CASSLVFLVELGDYGYTF.

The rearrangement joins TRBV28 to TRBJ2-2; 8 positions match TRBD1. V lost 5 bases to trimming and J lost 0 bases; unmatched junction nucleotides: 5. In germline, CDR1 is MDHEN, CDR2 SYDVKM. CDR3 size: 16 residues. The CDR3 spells CASSLSGQANTGELFF. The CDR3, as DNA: TGTGCCAGCAGTCTATCGGGACAGGCGAACACCGGGGAGCTGTTTTTT.